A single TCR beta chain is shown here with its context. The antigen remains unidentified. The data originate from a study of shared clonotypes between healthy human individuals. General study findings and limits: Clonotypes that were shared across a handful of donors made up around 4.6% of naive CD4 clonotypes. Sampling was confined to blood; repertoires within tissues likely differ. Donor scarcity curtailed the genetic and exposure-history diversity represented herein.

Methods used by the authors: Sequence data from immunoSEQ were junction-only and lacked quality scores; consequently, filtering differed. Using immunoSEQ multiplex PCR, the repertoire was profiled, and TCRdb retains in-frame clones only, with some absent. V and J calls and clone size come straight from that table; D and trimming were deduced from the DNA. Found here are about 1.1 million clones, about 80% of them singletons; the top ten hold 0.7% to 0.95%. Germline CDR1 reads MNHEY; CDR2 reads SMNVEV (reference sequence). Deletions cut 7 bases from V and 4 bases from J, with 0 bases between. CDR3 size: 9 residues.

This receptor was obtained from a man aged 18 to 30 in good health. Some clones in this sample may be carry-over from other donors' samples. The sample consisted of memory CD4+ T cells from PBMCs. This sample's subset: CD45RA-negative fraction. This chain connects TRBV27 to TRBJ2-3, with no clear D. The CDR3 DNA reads TGTGCCAGCACAGATACGCAGTATTTT. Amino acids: CASTDTQYF.